This T cell receptor (beta chain) came from a study of blood T cell repertoires in COVID-19. TCRdb's copy holds only in-frame clones and misses some; the assay was immunoSEQ multiplex PCR. The data show roughly 180,000 clones, roughly 85% seen once. The CDR3 runs 15 residues. The germline V gene encodes CDR1 SNHLY and CDR2 FYNNEI. The V and J ends lost 5 bases and 5 bases, in that order; junction bases with no gene match: 8. The chain employs TRBV2 and TRBJ1-5, with 8 bases lining up with TRBD1. Sequenced material: peripheral blood. The source is a woman aged 55-69 years with acute or convalescent COVID-19. CDR3 nucleotide sequence: TGTGCCAGCAGTTACGACAGGGGTCTTTATCAGCCCCAGCATTTT. Translating gives CASSYDRGLYQPQHF. Using reference TRBV2 and TRBJ1-5 for the parts outside the CDR3, the full variable domain is EPEVTQTPSHQVTQMGQEVILRCVPISNHLYFYWYRQILGQKVEFLVSFYNNEISEKSEIFDDQFSVERPDGSNFTLKIRSTKLEDSAMYFCASSYDRGLYQPQHFGDGTRLSIL.